This paragraph reports one TCR beta chain. The antigen it binds to is not known. Qualities for individual bases were not recorded, and no much larger clone is one base off. The data stem from a study of cytomegalovirus exposure and HLA in healthy donors (TCRdb year 2017). Regarding the study in general: An earlier analysis of 587 of the donors reported 250 to 300 Gb of sequence data and about 120 million unique TCR beta sequences obtained from about 200 million T cells. Roughly 310 gigabases of sequencing data and roughly 90 million unique TCR sequences were included in an early release covering roughly 600 HLA-typed donors. Of the 398 genotyped donors, approximately 82% fell in the genetic ancestry cluster associated with self-reported Caucasian donors. The study aimed to test whether cataloging public T cell receptors could reveal signatures of past pathogen exposure. The study used immunosequencing to profile the T cell repertoires of approximately 690 subjects and linked those repertoires to cytomegalovirus serostatus. Along with the roughly 610-subject first cohort, a separate validation cohort of over a hundred different subjects was used. The study combined high-throughput TCR immunosequencing, statistical association of individual TCRs with disease status, and machine learning to predict cytomegalovirus infection status. A later analysis re-examined previously published TCR beta repertoires from more than 600 donors and added high-resolution HLA genotyping to investigate patterns of TCR occurrence. In the later analysis, no new phenotypic data were used to find candidate immune exposures; instead, reliance was placed on TCR beta sequences and their occurrence across donors. In an earlier analysis of roughly 540 of the donors, high-throughput TCR beta sequencing was used to judge whether each TCR beta V gene segment behaved as functional or pseudogenic. Donor age, sex, ethnicity and CMV serostatus were compiled together with the repertoire data. In a later genetic analysis, genome-wide SNP genotypes for about 65% of the 666 donors were used, and that subset was treated as a discovery cohort. Every discovery cohort repertoire had been produced on one sequencing platform. HLA typing covered class I and class II loci at four-digit resolution. Typing coverage varied by locus: about 620-630 donors for A, B, C, DRB1 and DQB1; roughly 520 for DQA1; more than 600 for DPA1; 450 to 480 for DPB1. Because of strong linkage in the cohort, roughly five DR-DQ haplotypes were treated as single units for association and clustering. Among 300 to 500 genotyped donors of the cohort, an average of about 240,000 unique TCR beta nucleotide sequences was sequenced per donor, of which about 19% were non-productive.

Overall study results and their limits: Linkage disequilibrium might explain the correlated functional status among segregating V segments, but an unknown experimental factor could not be ruled out. A cluster of highly shared sequence variants was judged likely to represent a technical artifact of the sequencing pipeline. A further reported finding was that TCR beta sequences accurately predicted the HLA-A and HLA-B alleles for most subjects in the first cohort. CMV serostatus was the only immune exposure information available for the cohort. V-gene and J-gene trimming of TCR beta chains was associated with a missense DCLRE1C variant in a later genetic analysis, and the association was replicated in an independent cohort. A few of the identified cytomegalovirus-associated TCR beta chains were confirmed in vitro to be specific for cytomegalovirus antigens. Because some donors lacked HLA typing at each locus, the association tests relied only on the typed subset. When HLA alleles, especially DR and DQ, strongly co-occurred, TCR associations were difficult to assign to individual alleles. In a later analysis, most CMV-associated TCR beta chains were found to appear HLA-restricted, with HLA associations seemingly driven largely by CMV exposure. It was suggested by the authors that the approach could potentially be generalized to other disease states and immunological phenotypes. Some IMGT-functional V segments, including TRBV6-2 and TRBV6-3, could not be told apart with the 87-base-pair reads, so those segments were excluded. In a later genetic analysis, fewer N-insertions in productive TCRs were reported among donors in an Asian-associated ancestry cluster than the roughly 700-donor mean. A total of 150 or so TCR beta chains were listed by the study as associated with cytomegalovirus. A later analysis found that HLA-associated TCR beta chains were more clonally expanded and had lower generation probabilities than equally common non-associated chains. An earlier analysis of some 560 of the donors showed that most TCR beta V segments appeared in productive rearrangements either about 87% or about 30% of the time, which broadly matched IMGT annotations. In a later analysis, the rate of TCR association differed among HLA loci, with DRB1 alleles having the most associated TCRs and HLA-C alleles having the fewest. Over 15 rarely observed V segments, including chromosome 9 orphons, were excluded from the earlier analysis of 550 to 700 of the donors because counts were too low. Presence/absence analyses assumed roughly uniform sequencing depth across donors, an assumption that may not hold. In a later analysis, some 18,000 TCR beta sequences were associated with specific HLA alleles at a false discovery rate of 0.05. While some public TCRs were present in many individuals, most TCR sequences turned up only very rarely across donors. According to a later analysis, parvovirus B19, influenza, CMV and Epstein-Barr virus appeared linked to several top co-occurrence clusters. Cytomegalovirus status was reported to be diagnosed by the classifier with high specificity and sensitivity in both the original and validation cohorts. Only TCR beta chains were sequenced in this cohort, and the absence of alpha or paired-chain data limited detectable features.

Receptors were amplified or captured by the immunoSEQ multiplex PCR assay. For the multiplex PCR, a mixture combining 60 forward primers for TCR Vbeta segments and 13 reverse primers for TCR Jbeta segments was used. A multiplex PCR assay on genomic DNA amplified the CDR3 region of rearranged TCR beta genes. The amplified TCR beta libraries were sequenced on the Illumina HiSeq System as 87-base-pair reads. The original methods were these. A later analysis counted tens of millions of unique TCR beta chains across the 650 to 700 repertoires, and roughly 10 million of these chains were shared by at least two donors. A nearest-neighbor algorithm error-corrected the raw reads and collapsed the reads into unique sequences, merging closely related sequences to remove PCR and sequencing errors. CDR3 sequences were aligned to IMGT reference sequences to assign V, D and J gene segments. For a sequence to be retained, a match of at least six nucleotides was required to both a V gene segment and a J gene segment. A rearrangement was called productive if the CDR3 had no stop codons and remained in frame with V and J, and every other rearrangement was called non-productive. Following IMGT convention, CDR3 was defined as the stretch from the second conserved V-encoded cysteine up to the conserved J-encoded phenylalanine. The earlier analysis of more than 450 of the donors excluded sequences that lacked an unambiguous match to a single V gene segment. An earlier analysis of just under 600 of the donors called V segments functional above 56.7% productive rearrangements and segregating when the between-donor standard deviation exceeded 5%. A statistical classification framework was developed to diagnose cytomegalovirus status using the catalog of TCR beta chain sequences. In a later analysis, TCR nucleotide sequences were compared against IMGT/GENE-DB human TR gene sequences so that V and J genes could be assigned. A later analysis assigned CDR3 sequences and most-parsimonious VDJ recombination scenarios with the TCRdist pipeline. In a later analysis, every TCR beta chain was defined by the combination of its CDR3 amino acid sequence and its V-gene family, and reads without a unique V-gene family were dropped. To address suspected cross-contamination and a sequencing artifact, a later analysis removed some 620 highly shared, low-generation-probability nucleotide sequences. A later analysis calculated a clonal expansion index for each public chain from normalized within-repertoire ranks of inferred template counts. In a later analysis, generation probabilities were computed with a VDJ recombination model fitted to out-of-frame rearrangements, and the resulting probabilities were checked against IGoR. In a later analysis, TCR-TCR, TCR-HLA and TCR-CMV co-occurrence was scored with hypergeometric tests, and a repertoire-size bias correction was applied to TCR pairs. A later analysis estimated false discovery rates by permuting HLA or CMV assignments 20 times. A later analysis grouped co-occurring TCRs with DBSCAN, adding TCRdist sequence similarity when clustering within HLA-allele-positive subsets. For co-occurrence clustering, repertoires with fewer than 30,000 or more than 120,000 public chains were excluded, along with five repertoires with anomalous nucleotide sharing. In its TCRdb copy, this immuneACCESS table keeps in-frame sequences only and misses some clones. Where compared with another copy, unresolved V genes explain less than half of these, and the others have no known cause. That table is the source of V, J and clone size, and D and trimming were worked out from the DNA. The sample records about 150,000 clones, about four fifths of which are singletons. Jointly, the top ten make up 6.5% to 8.5% of the sample.

The cohort was made up of roughly 670 healthy bone marrow donors. At the time of sampling, all cohort members were nominally healthy, though unrecorded immune exposures were likely present. The donor tested CMV seropositive and was one of the 289 seropositive cohort members. A peripheral blood sample was collected from each donor, and TCR beta sequencing was performed on peripheral blood mononuclear cells. The Qiagen DNeasy Blood Extraction Kit was used to extract genomic DNA from the blood cell samples. The germline V gene (reference sequence) yields GTSNPN for CDR1 and SVGIG for CDR2. After removal of 4 bases from V and 4 bases from J, the junction retains 8 bases not matched to a gene. The CDR3, cysteine through phenylalanine, is 14 amino acids long. Only the CDR3 DNA is retained, 42 bases long and in frame from the first base.

The sequenced material came from PBMCs. The chain joins TRBV30 to TRBJ1-2, with 8 central nucleotides matching TRBD1. The source of this sequence is a man aged 30 to 45 in good health and CMV-seropositive. The CDR3 here reads CAWTQDRASYGYTF. The DNA is as follows: TGTGCCTGGACCCAGGACAGGGCATCCTATGGCTACACCTTC.